The sequence of this T cell receptor beta chain was determined in a study of cytomegalovirus exposure and HLA in healthy donors. Study overall: In an early release, HLA-typed donors contributed some 88 million unique TCR sequences.

Regarding donors, all were healthy bone marrow donors. Germline values: CDR1 SGHVS, CDR2 FQNEAQ. The CDR3 runs 14 residues. The V end was cut by 3 bases, the J end by 2 bases, with 8 bases between. The PCR was carried out with 60 Vbeta primers and 13 Jbeta primers. Using immunoSEQ multiplex PCR, the repertoire was profiled, and TCRdb retains in-frame clones only, with some absent. This table has approximately 120,000 clones, more than 70% appearing once. The clonotype comes from a man aged 30-40 years in good health and CMV-seronegative. Sequencing was performed on PBMCs. The chain links TRBV7-8 to TRBJ1-3; perhaps TRBD1 as D (6 bases). For the CDR3, the DNA is TGTGCCAGCAGCTTCGACAGGCCTGGAAACACCATATATTTT. Its protein is CASSFDRPGNTIYF.